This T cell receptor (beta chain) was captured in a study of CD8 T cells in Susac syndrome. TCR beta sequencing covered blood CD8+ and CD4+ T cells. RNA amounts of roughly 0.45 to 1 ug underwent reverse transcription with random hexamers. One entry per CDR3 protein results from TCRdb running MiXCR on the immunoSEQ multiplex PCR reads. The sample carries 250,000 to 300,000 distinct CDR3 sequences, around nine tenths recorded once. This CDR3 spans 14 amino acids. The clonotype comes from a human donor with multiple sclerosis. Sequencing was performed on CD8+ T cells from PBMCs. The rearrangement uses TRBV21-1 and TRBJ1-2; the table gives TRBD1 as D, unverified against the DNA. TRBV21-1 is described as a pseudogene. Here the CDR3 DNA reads TGTGCCAGCAGCAAAGTTTGCAGGGGGACTGGCTACACCTTC. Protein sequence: CASSKVCRGTGYTF.